Listed below are T cell receptor beta chains from one sample, sequenced in a study of long-term antiretroviral therapy in people with HIV. The repertoire was sequenced with immunoSEQ multiplex PCR; TCRdb's copy has only in-frame clones and lacks some. There are approximately 35,000 clones in the sample; roughly 94% occur only once, and 3.6% lies in the top ten. The source material was unsorted PBMCs, sampled 4.1 years after starting antiretroviral therapy. The receptors stem from a woman aged 45-60 years with HIV. CDR3s include the opening cysteine and the closing phenylalanine or tryptophan. D genes are given only for firm matches. Expanded clones get a size class; other rows say once, few or many, or leave the size out.

>-|-|TRBV6-6|TRBJ2-5
TGTGCCAGCAGTTACCAGGGGCTACAAGAGACCCAGTACTTC
CASSYQGLQETQYF
>-|-|TRBV7-2|TRBJ2-2
TGTGCCAGCAGCACACAAGGGGGGGCGTCCGGGGAGCTGTTTTTT
CASSTQGGASGELFF
>-|-|TRBV14|TRBJ2-1
TGTGCCAGCAGCCAAGATTCCCGTTACAATGAGCAGTTCTTC
CASSQDSRYNEQFF
>-|-|TRBV4-1|TRBJ2-5
TGCGCCAGCAGCCAATCGGACAGCCAAGAGACCCAGTACTTC
CASSQSDSQETQYF
>TRBD2|-|TRBV7-3|TRBJ2-1
TGTGCCAGCAGCCTTAGCGGGGGGGCCTTCCATGAGCAGTTCTTC
CASSLSGGAFHEQFF
>-|-|TRBV5-1|TRBJ1-3
TGCGCCAGCAGCCCGGACACGGCTGGAAACACCATATATTTT
CASSPDTAGNTIYF
>-|-|TRBV6-1|TRBJ2-5
TGTGCCAGCAGACAACCGGAGACCCAGTACTTC
CASRQPETQYF
>-|-|TRBV7-3|TRBJ2-1
TGTGCCAGCAGCTTAACGCTTACGGGCCCTTTGGGCAATGAGCAGTTCTTC
CASSLTLTGPLGNEQFF
>-|-|TRBV5-6|TRBJ1-2
TGTGCCAGCAGCCTACGGACGGTGACTAACTATGGCTACACCTTC
CASSLRTVTNYGYTF
>-|-|TRBV11-3|TRBJ2-1
TGTGCCAGCAGCTTGCTTGGGGGCCATTCCTACAATGAGCAGTTCTTC
CASSLLGGHSYNEQFF
>-|-|TRBV18|TRBJ1-6
TGTGCCAGCTCACCACCCGGGGGCTCGGGAAATTCACCCCTCCACTTT
CASSPPGGSGNSPLHF
>-|-|TRBV4-1|TRBJ2-2
TGCGCCAGCAGCCAAGTAGGGGGTACCGGGGAGCTGTTTTTT
CASSQVGGTGELFF
>TRBD2|-|TRBV5-4|TRBJ2-1
TGTGCCAGCAGCTCCCGACTAGCCAATTTCTACAATGAGCAGTTCTTC
CASSSRLANFYNEQFF
>TRBD1|-|TRBV19|TRBJ2-7
TGTGCCAGTAGTATCAGGGACAGGACCTACGAGCAGTACTTC
CASSIRDRTYEQYF
>TRBD2|once|TRBV11-2|TRBJ2-3
TGTTCCCTCTCTAGCGGGGGGGAGCAGTATTTT
CSLSSGGEQYF
>-|-|TRBV7-2|TRBJ1-6
TGTGCCAGCAGCTTAGGCGGCCGTGATTCACCCCTCCACTTT
CASSLGGRDSPLHF
>-|-|TRBV7-3|TRBJ2-7
TGTGCCAGCAGCTTAGGGGACTCCTACGAGCAGTACTTC
CASSLGDSYEQYF
>-|-|TRBV10-3|TRBJ1-2
TGTGCCATCAGTGAGTCTTTGTCGGCCTATGGCTACACCTTC
CAISESLSAYGYTF
>-|-|TRBV27|TRBJ2-7
TGTGCCAGCAGTTCCCCATCTGGGGGGGCCTTATACGAGCAGTACTTC
CASSSPSGGALYEQYF
>-|-|TRBV5-8|TRBJ2-5
TGTGCCAGCAGCTTGGGAAGTGGGCCTGTGGCTCAAGAGACCCAGTACTTC
CASSLGSGPVAQETQYF
>TRBD1|-|TRBV29-1|TRBJ1-1
TGCAGCGCCAGGGAGACAGGGAGGGCTTTCTTT
CSARETGRAFF
>-|-|TRBV6-1|TRBJ2-5
TGTGCCAGCAGTAGGGGAGAGACCCAGTACTTC
CASSRGETQYF
>-|-|TRBV6-5|TRBJ2-7
TGTGCCAGCCGGCTAGACAGCCAATTCTCCTACGAGCAGTACTTC
CASRLDSQFSYEQYF
>-|-|TRBV19|TRBJ1-1
TGTGCCAGTAGTAGCGCTTTCGGGGCGGGGGCTTTCTTT
CASSSAFGAGAFF
>-|-|TRBV10-3|TRBJ2-3
TGTGCCATCATGTCCGGGGGAGATACGCAGTATTTT
CAIMSGGDTQYF
>TRBD2|-|TRBV9|TRBJ2-3
TGTGCCAGCAGCGTAGTAGGTAGCGGGGGGGCTGGAGATACGCAGTATTTT
CASSVVGSGGAGDTQYF